What follows are 8 T cell receptor beta chains derived from one specimen sequenced in a study of CD8+ T cells in alopecia areata. Extracted RNA was reverse transcribed, and the resulting cDNA served as sequencing template. TCRdb's table, derived via immunoSEQ multiplex PCR, lists solely in-frame clones and lacks some. The table includes some 130,000 clones, about 47% detected once. The sample consisted of CD8+ T cells sorted from blood, taken at week 0. These receptors were collected from a human donor with alopecia areata.

This clone was observed a single time. The chain joins TRBV27 to TRBJ2-2; 9 nucleotides match TRBD2. Germline values: CDR1 MNHEY, CDR2 SMNVEV (reference sequence). V shed 5 bases, J shed 4 bases, and the junction held 8 bases outside the gene matches. The CDR3 contains 16 residues. The CDR3 nucleotides read TGTGCCAGCAGTCCTTCTAGCGGGGAAGTCACCGGGGAGCTGTTTTTT. Translating it yields CASSPSSGEVTGELFF.

The J gene is TRBJ2-3, the V gene TRBV6-1, with TRBD2 matching over 11 bases. Germline V lookup: CDR1 MNHNS, CDR2 SASEGT. V lost 5 bases and J lost 4; bases outside the gene matches: 5. This CDR3 region has 15 residues. Written as DNA, the CDR3 is TGTGCCAGCAGTATTAGCGGGGGGGCCGCAGATACGCAGTATTTT. This sequence encodes CASSISGGAADTQYF.

This clone was recorded a few times. The gene calls are TRBV4-3 and TRBJ2-1; D possibly corresponds to TRBD2 (5 bases). V was shortened by 5 bases and J by 8 bases, with 16 bases between the two germline ends. CDR3 length equals 14 residues. Germline V gene sequence: CDR1 LGHNA, CDR2 YSLEER. The CDR3 DNA reads as TGCGCCAGCAGCAACCGGGATCTACGGGATGAGCAGTTCTTC. Its protein product is CASSNRDLRDEQFF.

Notes on this clone: Being one base from a much bigger clone, this may be a read error. V gene TRBV4-1 combines with J gene TRBJ1-4; D remains ambiguous. Trimming removed 0 bases from V and 0 bases from J, with 5 bases in between. CDR3 length: 15 amino acids. Per germline, CDR1 MGHRA and CDR2 YSYEKL. The CDR3 loop reads CASSQDGATNEKLFF. DNA of the CDR3: TGCGCCAGCAGCCAAGACGGTGCAACTAATGAAAAACTGTTTTTT.

V is TRBV4-1 and J is TRBJ2-3; possibly TRBD2 for D (5 bases). Trimming took 0 bases from V and 0 from J, leaving 19 bases between them. The germline V gene has CDR1 MGHRA and CDR2 YSYEKL. The CDR3 runs 19 residues. As DNA, the CDR3 is TGCGCCAGCAGCCAAGATCCCCCCGGGGATTTATCTAGCACAGATACGCAGTATTTT. Translated: CASSQDPPGDLSSTDTQYF.

This clone turned up a few times. This sequence joins TRBV6-1 and TRBJ2-3; the D call may be TRBD1 or TRBD2 (6 bases each). There are 14 residues in the CDR3. The germline gives CDR1 MNHNS, CDR2 SASEGT. The V and J ends lost 7 bases and 4 bases respectively, with 15 bases between them. For the CDR3, the DNA is TGTGCCAGCATGGGATTTGGGGGGCCAGATACGCAGTATTTT. Residues: CASMGFGGPDTQYF.

This clone was counted between two and nine times. V usage is TRBV4-3 and J usage is TRBJ2-3, with D unresolved. The V end was cut by 0 bases, the J end by 3 bases, with 4 bases between. The CDR3 runs to 13 residues. CDR1 and CDR2 from the germline V gene are LGHNA and YSLEER. The CDR3 coding sequence is TGCGCCAGCAGCCAAGAAGGAACAGATACGCAGTATTTT. This gives the protein CASSQEGTDTQYF.

The chain recombines TRBV5-4 with TRBJ2-5; the D is unclear. This CDR3 has 14 residues. V was pared by 4 bases and J by 2 bases, with 12 bases between. CDR1 and CDR2 from the germline V gene are SGHNT and YYREEE (reference sequence). CDR3 loop: CASSTELVQETQYF. CDR3 bases: TGTGCCAGCAGCACCGAACTGGTTCAAGAGACCCAGTACTTC.